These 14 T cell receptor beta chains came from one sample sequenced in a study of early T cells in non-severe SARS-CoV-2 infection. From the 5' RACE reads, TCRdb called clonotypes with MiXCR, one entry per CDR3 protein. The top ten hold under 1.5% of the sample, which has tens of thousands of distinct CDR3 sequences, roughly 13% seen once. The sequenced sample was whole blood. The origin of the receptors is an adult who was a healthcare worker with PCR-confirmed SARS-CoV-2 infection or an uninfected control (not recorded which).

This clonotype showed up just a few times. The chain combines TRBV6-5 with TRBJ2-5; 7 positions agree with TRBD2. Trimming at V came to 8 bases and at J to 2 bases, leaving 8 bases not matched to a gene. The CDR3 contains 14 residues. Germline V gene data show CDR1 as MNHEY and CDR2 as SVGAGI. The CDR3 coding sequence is TGTGCCAGCGGTACGGGGGGAGTACAAGAGACCCAGTACTTC. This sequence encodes CASGTGGVQETQYF.

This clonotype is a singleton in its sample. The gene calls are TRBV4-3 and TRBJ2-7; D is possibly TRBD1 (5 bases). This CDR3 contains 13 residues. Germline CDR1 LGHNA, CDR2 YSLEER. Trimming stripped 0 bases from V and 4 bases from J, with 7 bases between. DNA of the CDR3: TGCGCCAGCAGCCAAGACAGGGAATACGAGCAGTACTTC. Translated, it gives CASSQDREYEQYF.

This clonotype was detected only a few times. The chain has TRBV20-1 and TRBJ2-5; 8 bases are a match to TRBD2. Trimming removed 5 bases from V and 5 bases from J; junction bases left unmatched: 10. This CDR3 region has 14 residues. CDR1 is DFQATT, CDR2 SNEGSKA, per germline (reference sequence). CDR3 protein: CSAGRTSLEETQYF. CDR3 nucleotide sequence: TGCAGTGCTGGTAGGACTAGCTTAGAGGAGACCCAGTACTTC.

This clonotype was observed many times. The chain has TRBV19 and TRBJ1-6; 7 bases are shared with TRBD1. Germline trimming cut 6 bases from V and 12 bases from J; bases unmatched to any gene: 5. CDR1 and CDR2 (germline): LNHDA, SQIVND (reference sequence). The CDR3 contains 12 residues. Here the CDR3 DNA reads TGTGCCAGTAGCCCGGGACAGCAACCCCTCCACTTT. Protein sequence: CASSPGQQPLHF.

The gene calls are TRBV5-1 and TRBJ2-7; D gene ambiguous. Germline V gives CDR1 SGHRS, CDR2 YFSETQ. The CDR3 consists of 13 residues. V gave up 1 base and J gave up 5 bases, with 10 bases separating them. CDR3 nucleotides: TGCGCCAGCAGCTTGCGACTTGCTGACGAGCAGTACTTC. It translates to CASSLRLADEQYF.

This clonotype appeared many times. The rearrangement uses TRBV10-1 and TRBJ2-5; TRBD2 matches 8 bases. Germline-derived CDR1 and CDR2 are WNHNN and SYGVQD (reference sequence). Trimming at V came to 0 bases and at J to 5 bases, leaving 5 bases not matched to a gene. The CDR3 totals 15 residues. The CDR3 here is CASSESGLGRETQYF. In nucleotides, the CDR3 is TGCGCCAGCAGTGAGTCGGGACTAGGGCGGGAGACCCAGTACTTC.

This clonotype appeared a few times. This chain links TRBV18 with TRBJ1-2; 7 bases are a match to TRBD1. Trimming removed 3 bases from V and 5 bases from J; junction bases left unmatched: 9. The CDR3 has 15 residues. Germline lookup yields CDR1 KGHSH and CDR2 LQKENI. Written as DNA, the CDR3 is TGTGCCAGCTCACCCGGGACAGCCGGGGCTTATGGCTACACCTTC. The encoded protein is CASSPGTAGAYGYTF.

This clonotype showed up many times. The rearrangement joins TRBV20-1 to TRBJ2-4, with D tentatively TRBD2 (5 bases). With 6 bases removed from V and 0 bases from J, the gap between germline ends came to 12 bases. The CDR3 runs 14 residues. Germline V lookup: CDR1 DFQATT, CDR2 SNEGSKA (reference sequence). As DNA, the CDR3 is TGCAGTGCCGTAGCGCACGAAGCCAAAAACATTCAGTACTTC. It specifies CSAVAHEAKNIQYF.

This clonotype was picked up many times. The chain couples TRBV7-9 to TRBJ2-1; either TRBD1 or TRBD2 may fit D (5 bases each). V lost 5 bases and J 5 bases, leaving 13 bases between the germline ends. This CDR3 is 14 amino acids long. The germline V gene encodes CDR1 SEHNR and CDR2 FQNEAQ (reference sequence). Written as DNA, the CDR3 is TGTGCCAGCAGCGGCTCGGGGACCGACAATGAGCAGTTCTTC. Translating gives CASSGSGTDNEQFF.

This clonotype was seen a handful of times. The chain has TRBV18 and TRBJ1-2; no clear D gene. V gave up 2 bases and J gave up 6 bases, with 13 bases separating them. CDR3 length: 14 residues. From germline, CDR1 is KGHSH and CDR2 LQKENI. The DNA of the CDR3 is TGTGCCAGCTCACCATCTGACGGGTTCCATGGCTACACCTTC. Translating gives CASSPSDGFHGYTF.

As DNA, the CDR3 is TGTGCCAGCAGTCCCCTTAGGACAGGGGGACTCTCAGCCTATAGCAATCAGCCCCAGCATTTT. Translated, it gives CASSPLRTGGLSAYSNQPQHF. The chain links TRBV6-2 or TRBV6-3 to TRBJ1-5; 10 positions agree with TRBD1. The germline CDR1 and CDR2 sequences are MNHEY and SVGEGT. CDR3 length equals 21 residues. V lost 5 bases, J lost 0 bases, and 19 bases stayed unmatched.

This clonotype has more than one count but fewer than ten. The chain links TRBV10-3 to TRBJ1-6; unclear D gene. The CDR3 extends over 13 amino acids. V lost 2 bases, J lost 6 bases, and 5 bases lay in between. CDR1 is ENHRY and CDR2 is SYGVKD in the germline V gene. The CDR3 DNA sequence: TGTGCCATCAGTGAGCGGCCTAATTCACCCCTCCACTTT. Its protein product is CAISERPNSPLHF.

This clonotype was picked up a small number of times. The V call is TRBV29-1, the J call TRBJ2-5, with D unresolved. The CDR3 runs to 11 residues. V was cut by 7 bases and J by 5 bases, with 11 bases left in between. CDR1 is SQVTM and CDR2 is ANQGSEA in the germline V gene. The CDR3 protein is CSAATEETQYF. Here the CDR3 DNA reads TGCAGCGCTGCTACGGAGGAGACCCAGTACTTC.

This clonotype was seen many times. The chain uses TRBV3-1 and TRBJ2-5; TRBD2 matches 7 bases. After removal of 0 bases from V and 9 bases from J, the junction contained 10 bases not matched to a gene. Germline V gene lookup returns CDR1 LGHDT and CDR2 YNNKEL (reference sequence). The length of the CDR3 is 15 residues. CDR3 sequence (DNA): TGTGCCAGCAGCCAAGACCCGGGACTACCACTGTCCCAGTACTTC. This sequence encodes CASSQDPGLPLSQYF.